This is a list of T cell receptor beta chains from one sample in a study of blood T cell repertoires in COVID-19. TCRdb's table, derived via immunoSEQ multiplex PCR, lists solely in-frame clones and lacks some. The sample lists roughly 410,000 clones, approximately 90% occurring once. The sequenced sample was peripheral blood. These receptor sequences come from a middle-aged woman with COVID-19, enrolled during active disease. CDR3s include the opening cysteine and the closing phenylalanine or tryptophan. Each record gives: D gene, V gene, clone size, J gene, CDR3 DNA, CDR3 protein. D genes are given only for firm matches. The size of a clone is reported for some rows only, either as once, few or many, or as a class for expanded clones.

.,TRBV3-1/TRBV3-2,once,TRBJ1-1,TGTGCCAGCAGCCCCGGGACACTTGAAGCTTTCTTT,CASSPGTLEAFF
.,TRBV7-2,.,TRBJ1-5,TGTGCCAGCAGCTTACAGGGCCTCAACCAGCCCCAGCATTTT,CASSLQGLNQPQHF
TRBD1,TRBV28,.,TRBJ1-5,TGTGCCAGCAGTTCCCATTCCGGACAGGGGTTCGGCAATCAGCCCCAGCATTTT,CASSSHSGQGFGNQPQHF
TRBD1,TRBV2,few,TRBJ1-1,TGTGCCAGCTCCGAACAGGGGGCTATGAACACTGAAGCTTTCTTT,CASSEQGAMNTEAFF
.,TRBV11-2,.,TRBJ1-2,TGTGCCAGCAGGCCCGGGACAACTGGCTACACCTTC,CASRPGTTGYTF
TRBD2,TRBV5-1,.,TRBJ2-1,TGCGCCAGCACCCGAGATAGCGGGGAATACAATGAGCAGTTCTTC,CASTRDSGEYNEQFF
TRBD2,TRBV27,.,TRBJ2-1,TGTGCCAGCAGTTTATCGAAAGCTAGCGGGGGGATCGATGAGCAGTTCTTC,CASSLSKASGGIDEQFF
TRBD1,TRBV5-1,.,TRBJ1-2,TGCGCCAGCAGCTTGGGAGGGACAGCCTACTATGGCTACACCTTC,CASSLGGTAYYGYTF
.,TRBV6-5,.,TRBJ1-1,TGTGCCAGCAGTTACAGCCTCCTACAGGGGAACACTGAAGCTTTCTTT,CASSYSLLQGNTEAFF
.,TRBV29-1,.,TRBJ1-2,TGCAGCGCTGAGGGGGGGCGAATTTATGGCTACACCTTC,CSAEGGRIYGYTF
.,TRBV6-6,.,TRBJ1-2,TGTGCCAGCAGTTACAAACGCGGGTTCGCAATCTATGGCTACACCTTC,CASSYKRGFAIYGYTF
TRBD1,TRBV7-9,.,TRBJ1-1,TGTGCCAGCAGCTACGGACAGGGAGGGTTAACTGAAGCTTTCTTT,CASSYGQGGLTEAFF
.,TRBV30,.,TRBJ2-7,TGTGCCTGGGACCTCGGACACGTGGGGGAGCAGTACTTC,CAWDLGHVGEQYF
TRBD1,TRBV7-2,.,TRBJ1-2,TGTGCCAGCAGCCGTAACTCGGGACAGCACATCTATGGCTACACCTTC,CASSRNSGQHIYGYTF
TRBD1,TRBV13,.,TRBJ1-3,TGTGCCAGCAGAAGACAGGGACGCTTCTCTGGAAACACCATATATTTT,CASRRQGRFSGNTIYF
TRBD1,TRBV3-1/TRBV3-2,.,TRBJ2-7,TGTGCCAGCAGCCCGCGACAGGGTTTCTACGAGCAGTACTTC,CASSPRQGFYEQYF
.,TRBV12-3/TRBV12-4,.,TRBJ1-4,TGTGCCACCGCACAGGGTTCTAATGAAAAACTGTTTTTT,CATAQGSNEKLFF
TRBD1,TRBV27,.,TRBJ2-3,TGTGCCAGCAGTCCCATGACAGGGACGGGAGATACGCAGTATTTT,CASSPMTGTGDTQYF
TRBD1,TRBV10-3,.,TRBJ1-1,TGTGCCATCAGTCAAGGGGACAGGGGGCCCACTGAAGCTTTCTTT,CAISQGDRGPTEAFF
.,TRBV28,once,TRBJ1-5,TGTGCCAGCAGTTTGAGCGATCAGCCCCAGCATTTT,CASSLSDQPQHF
TRBD2,TRBV7-2,.,TRBJ2-3,TGTGCCAGCAGCCTTCAAGCGGGAGCTACGCAGTATTTT,CASSLQAGATQYF
.,TRBV7-3,.,TRBJ2-7,TGTGCCAGCAGCTTGAGATCGGAGAAAGGCTACGAGCAGTACTTC,CASSLRSEKGYEQYF
.,TRBV27,.,TRBJ1-5,TGTGCCAGCAGTTTAACTAGGGACATCAATCAGCCCCAGCATTTT,CASSLTRDINQPQHF
.,TRBV4-3,.,TRBJ1-3,TGCGCCAGCAGCCAAACGAGAGAGCGGAACACCATATATTTT,CASSQTRERNTIYF
.,TRBV11-2,.,TRBJ1-3,TGTGCCAGCAGCTTGAACAGGAACACCATATATTTT,CASSLNRNTIYF
TRBD1,TRBV7-2,once,TRBJ2-7,TGTGCCAGCAGCCCAGACAGGGCTAACTCCTACGAGCAGTACTTC,CASSPDRANSYEQYF
TRBD1,TRBV6-5,.,TRBJ1-4,TGTGCCAGCAGTCCTAGGACAGGGGCCTTCGGAAAACTGTTTTTT,CASSPRTGAFGKLFF
TRBD2,TRBV10-3,.,TRBJ2-2,TGTGCCATCAGTCCTAGCGGGGGGGCCGGGGAGCTGTTTTTT,CAISPSGGAGELFF
TRBD1,TRBV28,.,TRBJ1-2,TGTGCCAGCAGTCGGGACAGCAACTATGGCTACACCTTC,CASSRDSNYGYTF
TRBD1,TRBV5-1,once,TRBJ2-2,TGCGCCAGCAGCGCCCGACAGGGGGCCGGGGAGCTGTTTTTT,CASSARQGAGELFF
TRBD1,TRBV3-1/TRBV3-2,.,TRBJ1-1,TGTGCCAGCAGCCCTAGAACTCCAGGGGGCGCGAACACTGAAGCTTTCTTT,CASSPRTPGGANTEAFF
TRBD2,TRBV7-8,.,TRBJ2-1,TGTGCCAGCAGCTTTTACGAGACTAGCGGTGAGCAGTTCTTC,CASSFYETSGEQFF
.,TRBV30,.,TRBJ1-3,TGTGCCTGGATCCCAGAGGGGGCTGGAAACACCATATATTTT,CAWIPEGAGNTIYF